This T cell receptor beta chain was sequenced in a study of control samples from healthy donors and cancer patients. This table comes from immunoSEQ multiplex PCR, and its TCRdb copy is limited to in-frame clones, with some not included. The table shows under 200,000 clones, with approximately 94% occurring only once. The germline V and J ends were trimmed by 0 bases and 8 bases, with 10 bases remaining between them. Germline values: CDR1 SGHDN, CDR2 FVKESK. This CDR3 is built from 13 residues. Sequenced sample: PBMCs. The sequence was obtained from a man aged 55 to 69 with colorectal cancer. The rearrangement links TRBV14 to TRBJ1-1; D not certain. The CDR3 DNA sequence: TGTGCCAGCAGCCAAGAAGGTGCTGGCGAAGCTTTCTTT. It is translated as CASSQEGAGEAFF.